The rows below give T cell receptor beta chains drawn from one sample of a study of blood T cell repertoires in COVID-19. Using immunoSEQ multiplex PCR, the repertoire was profiled, and TCRdb retains in-frame clones only, with some absent. Of some 260,000 clones in the sample, around 80% were seen once. The sample was PBMCs or T cells enriched from blood (not recorded which). The receptor source for this set is a man between 25 and 39 years old with acute COVID-19. Each CDR3 is given with its conserved first and last residue. A D gene is named only where the DNA matches it firmly. Clone size appears in some rows only: once, few, many, or a class for an expanded clone.

CASSLYDRNTEAFF,TGTGCCAGCAGTTTATACGACAGGAACACTGAAGCTTTCTTT,TRBV28,.,14,.,TRBJ1-1
CASLGQGNQPQHF,TGTGCCAGCCTTGGACAGGGCAATCAGCCCCAGCATTTT,TRBV19,TRBD1,13,.,TRBJ1-5
CASSPIDQGDTQYF,TGTGCCAGCAGCCCCATCGACCAGGGAGATACGCAGTATTTT,TRBV7-9,.,14,few,TRBJ2-3
CASNNTEYSRDSSYNEQFF,TGCGCCAGCAATAATACCGAATATTCCCGGGACAGCTCCTACAATGAGCAGTTCTTC,TRBV10-1,TRBD1,19,once,TRBJ2-1
CASSFEAGGFTGELFF,TGTGCCAGCAGCTTTGAGGCGGGAGGGTTTACCGGGGAGCTGTTTTTT,TRBV7-6,TRBD2,16,few,TRBJ2-2
CASWERDTGELFF,TGTGCCAGCTGGGAGAGGGACACCGGGGAGCTGTTTTTT,TRBV28,.,13,few,TRBJ2-2
CASSLRFSGSFPGNEQFF,TGTGCCAGCAGCTTGCGGTTTAGCGGGAGTTTCCCGGGCAATGAGCAGTTCTTC,TRBV5-4,TRBD2,18,once,TRBJ2-1
CASSLEGGLGNQPQHF,TGTGCCAGCAGTTTAGAAGGCGGCCTGGGCAATCAGCCCCAGCATTTT,TRBV27,.,16,few,TRBJ1-5
CASNRGSYGYTF,TGTGCCAGCAACCGGGGGTCCTATGGCTACACCTTC,TRBV5-8,.,12,.,TRBJ1-2
CSVEDQGGGFYGYTF,TGCAGCGTTGAAGATCAGGGGGGCGGATTCTATGGCTACACCTTC,TRBV29-1,TRBD1,15,.,TRBJ1-2
CASSLSGNTIYF,TGCGCCAGCAGTTTATCTGGAAACACCATATATTTT,TRBV5-1,.,12,.,TRBJ1-3
CASSQETSRNTIYF,TGTGCCAGCAGCCAAGAAACCAGTCGAAACACCATATATTTT,TRBV3-1/TRBV3-2,.,14,.,TRBJ1-3
CASSQDLMAANTEAFF,TGTGCCAGCAGCCAAGATCTTATGGCGGCGAACACTGAAGCTTTCTTT,TRBV14,.,16,.,TRBJ1-1
CASSFFTGNEKLFF,TGTGCCAGCAGCTTTTTCACAGGGAATGAAAAACTGTTTTTT,TRBV11-3,.,14,few,TRBJ1-4
CASGGTGGREKLFF,TGTGCCAGCGGCGGGACAGGGGGCCGGGAAAAACTGTTTTTT,TRBV28,TRBD1,14,few,TRBJ1-4